This T cell receptor beta chain was profiled in a study of T-cell reconstitution after alpha-beta-depleted transplantation in children. This clonotype was observed a handful of times. A TCRbeta library incorporating unique molecular identifiers was prepared. TCRdb itself ran the PCR reads through MiXCR, one entry per CDR3 protein. The sample has over 150,000 distinct CDR3 sequences, about 7% seen once. The CDR3 is 15 residues long. Losses at the gene ends were 5 bases for V and 4 bases for J; bases not matched to a gene: 7. The germline V gene encodes CDR1 MNHNS and CDR2 SASEGT. The V gene is TRBV6-1, the J gene TRBJ2-2; 7 bases match TRBD2. Sequenced here: PBMCs, sampled before TCRalphabeta/CD19-depleted stem cell transplant. The receptor was isolated from a boy younger than 10 with acute lymphoblastic leukemia, due to receive a stem cell transplant. CDR3 nucleotide sequence: TGTGCCAGCAGTCCCAGGGAGGGTGGCACCGGGGAGCTGTTTTTT. Protein product: CASSPREGGTGELFF.